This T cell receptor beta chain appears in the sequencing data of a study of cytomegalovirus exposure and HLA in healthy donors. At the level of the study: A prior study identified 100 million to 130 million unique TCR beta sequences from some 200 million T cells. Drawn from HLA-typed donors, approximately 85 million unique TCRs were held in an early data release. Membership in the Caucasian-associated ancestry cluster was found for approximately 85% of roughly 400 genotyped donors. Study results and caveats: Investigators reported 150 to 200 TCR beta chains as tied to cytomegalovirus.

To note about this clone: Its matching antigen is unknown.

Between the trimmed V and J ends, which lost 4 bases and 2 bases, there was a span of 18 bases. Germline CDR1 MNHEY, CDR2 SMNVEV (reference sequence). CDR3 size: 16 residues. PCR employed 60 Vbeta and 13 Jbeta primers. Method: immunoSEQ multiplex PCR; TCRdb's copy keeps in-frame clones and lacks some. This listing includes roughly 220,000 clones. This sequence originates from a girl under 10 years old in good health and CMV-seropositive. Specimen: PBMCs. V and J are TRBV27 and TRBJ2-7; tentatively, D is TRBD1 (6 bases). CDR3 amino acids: CASSSDTGTVAYEQYF. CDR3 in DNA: TGTGCCAGCAGTTCCGACACAGGGACGGTAGCCTACGAGCAGTACTTC.